A single T cell receptor (beta chain) is shown here with its context. Its target is unknown. The data stem from a study of T cell responses to AZD1222 COVID-19 vaccine. Only in-frame clones appear in the TCRdb table, and some are missing; sequencing was by immunoSEQ multiplex PCR. Here the sample spans about 120,000 clones, roughly nine tenths being singletons. Whole-study findings and limits: Baseline antibody screening turned up just six or seven seropositive AZD1222 recipients. Donors in the cohort were predominantly white British and more often female, and clonal diversity was possibly underestimated. Unmutated variant regions are reportedly the target of nearly half of TCRs that are spike-specific.

This TCR was recovered from an adult in good health. Sequenced material: peripheral blood, taken on day 0 of AZD1222 vaccination.

The CDR3 DNA reads TGTGCCTGGAAACAGGATACCTACGAGCAGTACTTC. Protein: CAWKQDTYEQYF. The V gene is TRBV30, the J gene TRBJ2-7; possible D gene TRBD1, 5 bases. Looked up from germline, CDR1 is GTSNPN and CDR2 is SVGIG (reference sequence). V was pared by 4 bases and J by 2 bases, with 9 bases between. CDR3 size: 12 residues.